The source of this TCR beta chain is a study of response to subunit inactivated influenza vaccine. TCRdb passed the RT-PCR reads through MiXCR, listing each CDR3 protein once. The sample includes some 540,000 distinct CDR3 sequences, roughly 25% of them seen just once. V lost 8 bases, J lost 2 bases, and 4 bases stayed unmatched. CDR1 is MNHEY, CDR2 SMNVEV, per germline (reference sequence). The CDR3 spans 14 residues. These data were likewise used in another study, on T cells expressing NK-cell markers. That publication notes: As the method of synthesis, 5'RACE template switching with UMIs yielded TCR beta cDNA. In a group of several donors, dominant NKG2C+ clonotypes represented roughly 1.0-7.0% of CD8+ T cells. A handful of donors showed these clonotypes also leading the CD3+CD56-NKG2C+ fraction.

The clonotype originates from a man between 50 and 59 years old who received an inactivated influenza vaccine. This chain connects TRBV27 to TRBJ2-1; 9 nucleotides align to TRBD2. This specimen was CD4+ T cells sorted from PBMCs, taken roughly 13 days after vaccination. CDR3 sequence reads: CASGRGGPYNEQFF. The CDR3 region has the DNA TGTGCCAGCGGGCGGGGGGGTCCCTACAATGAGCAGTTCTTC.